This T cell receptor (beta chain) came from a study of CD8 T cells in Susac syndrome. The CDR3 has 17 amino acids. Germline V gene sequence: CDR1 LGHNA, CDR2 YNFKEQ. Losses at the gene ends were 0 bases for V and 6 bases for J; bases not matched to a gene: 9. With random hexamers, roughly 0.5 to 1 ug RNA was reverse transcribed. TCRdb reprocessed the immunoSEQ multiplex PCR reads via MiXCR and lists one record per CDR3 protein. The table shows over 300,000 distinct CDR3 sequences, with 90% to 95% occurring only once. What was sequenced was CD4+ T cells from PBMCs. The chain recombines TRBV4-2 with TRBJ2-7; 12 bases map to TRBD2. This clonotype was obtained from a human donor with multiple sclerosis. DNA of the CDR3: TGTGCCAGCAGCCAAGATTCTGGCCTAGCGGGAGGGTCCGAGCAGTACTTC. Protein product: CASSQDSGLAGGSEQYF.